The T cell receptor (beta chain) under discussion was sequenced for a study of blood T cell repertoires in COVID-19. Study details: The analysed material was cDNA or gDNA that came from T cells, B-cell-depleted T cells, or PBMCs.

Sequencing used immunoSEQ multiplex PCR; TCRdb keeps in-frame clones, though not all of them. The sample lists around 140,000 clones; about 86% were seen once. The participants were between about 18 and 90 years old and came from 24 US areas. The CDR3 has 14 residues. Germline V gene sequence: CDR1 LNHNV, CDR2 YYDKDF (reference sequence). Trimming removed 9 bases from V and 1 base from J, with 10 bases in between. Sequenced material: PBMCs or T cells enriched from blood (not recorded which). The chain recombines TRBV15 with TRBJ2-6, with TRBD1 as a possible D gene (6 bases). The receptor was isolated from a man aged 35 to 55 with acute COVID-19. The CDR3 DNA follows: TGTGCCACTAACAGGGAATCTGGGGCCAACGTCCTGACTTTC. This sequence encodes CATNRESGANVLTF. Full variable domain (remainder filled in from reference TRBV15 and TRBJ2-6): DAMVIQNPRYQVTQFGKPVTLSCSQTLNHNVMYWYQQKSSQAPKLLFHYYDKDFNNEADTPDNFQSRRPNTSFCFLDIRSPGLGDTAMYLCATNRESGANVLTFGAGSRLTVL.